This T cell receptor (beta chain) was identified in a study of neurological immune-mediated disorders. Across the whole study: Multiple sclerosis patients numbered some 35, of whom some 31 were relapsing-remitting and 3 secondary progressive.

The unsorted libraries originated from 2 million PBMCs kept at -80 C. This clonotype was observed at least ten times. The CDR3 length is 13 residues. Germline CDR1 is MNHEY and CDR2 is SMNVEV (reference sequence). V was pared by 6 bases and J by 0 bases, with 8 bases between. TCRdb reprocessed the 5' RACE reads via MiXCR and lists one record per CDR3 protein. The data contain about 27,000 distinct CDR3 sequences, over 2% of them singletons. The TCR originated in a woman aged 50 to 60 with multiple sclerosis. The V call is TRBV27, the J call TRBJ2-5; D may be TRBD2 (5 bases). The sequenced sample consisted of PBMCs. CDR3 nucleotide sequence: TGTGCCAGCAGGACTAACAACCAAGAGACCCAGTACTTC. Protein sequence: CASRTNNQETQYF.